A single sample gave rise to the 11 T cell receptor beta chains below, sequenced in a study of T cell repertoires in cytomegalovirus infection. What these receptors recognize is not known. TCRdb fed the reads into MiXCR, producing one record per CDR3 protein. In the table there are about 740,000 distinct CDR3 sequences, around a third of which are singletons. The source material was cultured PBMCs, sampled from culture after CMV antigen stimulation. Every receptor here comes from a human donor in good health (CMV status not recorded). Some clones in this sample may be carry-over from other donors' samples.

The table lists this clonotype with many counts. The V and J genes are TRBV7-2 and TRBJ1-3; the D is unclear. The V gene's germline CDR1 is SGHTA and CDR2 FQGNSA. This CDR3 comprises 12 residues. V shed 5 bases and J shed 4 bases, with 6 bases lying between them. CDR3 bases: TGTGCCAGCAGCCCGATCGGAAACACCATATATTTT. This sequence encodes CASSPIGNTIYF.

The chain links TRBV5-4 to TRBJ2-3; D call uncertain. The CDR3 covers 19 residues. Deletions cut 2 bases from V and 0 bases from J, with 22 bases between. The V gene's germline CDR1 is SGHNT and CDR2 YYREEE (reference sequence). The DNA for the CDR3 is TGTGCCAGCAGCTTTAGCTTCATTACGCCGGACCCTAGCACAGATACGCAGTATTTT. Its translation is CASSFSFITPDPSTDTQYF. Based on the CDR3 plus reference TRBV5-4 and TRBJ2-3, the full variable domain is ETGVTQSPTHLIKTRGQQVTLRCSSQSGHNTVSWYQQALGQGPQFIFQYYREEENGRGNFPPRFSGLQFPNYSSELNVNALELDDSALYLCASSFSFITPDPSTDTQYFGPGTRLTVL.

Points on this clonotype: A much larger clonotype is one base distant, so this may be a read error. V usage is TRBV6-1 and J usage is TRBJ1-5; the D is unclear. The length of the CDR3 is 14 residues. Trimming left V 9 bases short and J 5 bases short, with 17 bases between. Germline lookup yields CDR1 MNHNS and CDR2 SASEGT. The CDR3 bases are TGTGCCAGTTTACAGTGGGCAGGCGATCAGCCCCAGCATTTT. This gives the protein CASLQWAGDQPQHF.

The chain employs TRBV4-1 and TRBJ2-1, with 9 bases identical to TRBD2. The CDR3 extends over 15 amino acids. V dropped 5 bases and J dropped 5; count of bases not matched to a gene: 7. Germline V gene lookup returns CDR1 MGHRA and CDR2 YSYEKL. The CDR3 loop reads CASSALAGWNNEQFF. CDR3 bases: TGCGCCAGCAGCGCTCTAGCGGGATGGAACAATGAGCAGTTCTTC.

Only a few counts were recorded for this clonotype. The chain joins TRBV6-1 to TRBJ2-7; TRBD1 aligns across 9 bases. With V trimmed by 3 bases and J by 2 bases, 14 bases remained unmatched. Germline V CDR1 and CDR2: MNHNS, SASEGT. The CDR3 has 18 amino acids. The CDR3 loop is CASSELTSWTGDPYEQYF. The CDR3 DNA reads TGTGCCAGCAGTGAGTTGACTAGTTGGACAGGGGATCCCTACGAGCAGTACTTC.

The chain has TRBV4-1 and TRBJ1-2; D unclear. Trimming pared 0 bases from V and 5 bases from J, leaving 25 bases between. Germline V gene data show CDR1 as MGHRA and CDR2 as YSYEKL. The CDR3 spans 19 residues. The CDR3 region has the DNA TGCGCCAGCAGCCAAGAATCCGGGCGGTGGCCCTGGAAATCATATGGCTACACCTTC. It codes for CASSQESGRWPWKSYGYTF.

The chain has TRBV11-2 and TRBJ2-7; 10 bases fit TRBD2. The V segment lost 5 bases and the J segment 4 bases; nucleotides outside the gene matches: 8. This CDR3 is 15 amino acids long. Germline V gene data show CDR1 as SGHAT and CDR2 as FQNNGV. The CDR3 loop is CASSAGRTSGYEQYF. The CDR3 nucleotides read TGTGCCAGCAGCGCCGGACGGACTAGCGGTTACGAGCAGTACTTC.

In its sample, this clonotype was seen a few times. The genes are TRBV19 and TRBJ2-1; D may be TRBD1 (5 bases). The V gene lost 8 bases and the J gene lost 2 bases, with 10 bases spanning the gap. The CDR3 runs 13 residues. The V gene's germline CDR1 is LNHDA and CDR2 SQIVND (reference sequence). This chain's CDR3 is CASGRATYNEQFF. CDR3 DNA sequence: TGTGCCAGTGGCAGGGCGACCTACAATGAGCAGTTCTTC.

Only a few counts were recorded for this clonotype. The J gene is TRBJ2-1, the V gene TRBV12-3 or TRBV12-4; D unclear. CDR3 length: 13 amino acids. Trimming cost V 4 bases and J 8 bases, with 12 bases left between them. CDR3: CASSSRMYHEQFF. In DNA form, the CDR3 reads TGTGCCAGCAGTTCTAGGATGTACCATGAGCAGTTCTTC.

This clonotype was recorded once. The chain joins TRBV19 to TRBJ1-5; tentatively, D is TRBD1 (6 bases). This CDR3 region has 15 residues. CDR1 LNHDA and CDR2 SQIVND come from the germline V gene (reference sequence). Trimming took 6 bases from V and 1 from J, leaving 13 bases between them. In nucleotides, the CDR3 is TGTGCCAGTAGGCAGGGGCTGAGGAGCAATCAGCCCCAGCATTTT. Translated, it gives CASRQGLRSNQPQHF.

The V and J genes are TRBV28 and TRBJ1-4; D not resolved. This CDR3 comprises 15 residues. Trimming shortened V by 2 bases and J by 4 bases, and 11 bases separated the two germline ends. The germline CDR1 and CDR2 sequences are MDHEN and SYDVKM. The CDR3 DNA reads TGTGCCAGCAGTTTAAGGCAGACCCTTAATGAAAAACTGTTTTTT. Its protein is CASSLRQTLNEKLFF.